This T cell receptor (beta chain) was captured in a study of cytomegalovirus exposure and HLA in healthy donors. Study-level results: TCR beta chains associated with HLA were, in a later analysis, more clonally expanded than equally common others.

The CDR3 spans 17 residues. CDR1 is SGHAT, CDR2 FQNNGV, per germline. Deletions cut 5 bases from V and 0 bases from J, with 19 bases between. Researchers ran the PCR with 60 Vbeta and 13 Jbeta primers. Assay: immunoSEQ multiplex PCR; the TCRdb copy retains only in-frame clones and omits some. The table has approximately 200,000 clones, approximately 79% seen once. With regard to this clone: Its antigen is not known.

V usage is TRBV11-2 and J usage is TRBJ2-5; tentative D call: TRBD1 (5 bases). The receptor comes from a woman in her 30s in good health and CMV-seropositive. The source material was PBMCs. The CDR3 sequence: CASSPTNPLGHQETQYF. The CDR3 DNA sequence: TGTGCCAGCAGCCCAACTAACCCCCTGGGGCACCAAGAGACCCAGTACTTC.